This entry concerns a single TCR beta chain. This record comes from a study of OX40 agonist ivuxolimab in advanced cancers. Overall study: Patients were given ivuxolimab, an antibody that agonizes OX40 (CD134). Two cutaneous melanoma patients and one hepatocellular carcinoma patient, three in all, had partial responses. Checkpoint inhibitors had been given previously to approximately 40% of patients.

Measured with immunoSEQ multiplex PCR; TCRdb has only the in-frame clones, and not every one. The sample lists about 130,000 clones; roughly 91% were seen once. Blood sampling was done at baseline, cycle 4 day 1, and cycle 7 day 1. V was shortened by 6 bases and J by 2 bases, with 19 bases between the two germline ends. The germline V gene has CDR1 LNHDA and CDR2 SQIVND (reference sequence). There are 16 residues in the CDR3. The material sequenced was CD4+ or CD8+ T cells sorted from blood, taken in a trial of the OX40 agonist ivuxolimab. The gene calls are TRBV19 and TRBJ1-1; a weak D match, TRBD1 (6 bases). The sequence was collected from an adult with an advanced solid tumor such as melanoma, head and neck, liver or kidney cancer. The CDR3 bases are TGTGCCAGTAGCAGAGGATGGGGGGCCGTAAACACTGAAGCTTTCTTT. Protein sequence: CASSRGWGAVNTEAFF.